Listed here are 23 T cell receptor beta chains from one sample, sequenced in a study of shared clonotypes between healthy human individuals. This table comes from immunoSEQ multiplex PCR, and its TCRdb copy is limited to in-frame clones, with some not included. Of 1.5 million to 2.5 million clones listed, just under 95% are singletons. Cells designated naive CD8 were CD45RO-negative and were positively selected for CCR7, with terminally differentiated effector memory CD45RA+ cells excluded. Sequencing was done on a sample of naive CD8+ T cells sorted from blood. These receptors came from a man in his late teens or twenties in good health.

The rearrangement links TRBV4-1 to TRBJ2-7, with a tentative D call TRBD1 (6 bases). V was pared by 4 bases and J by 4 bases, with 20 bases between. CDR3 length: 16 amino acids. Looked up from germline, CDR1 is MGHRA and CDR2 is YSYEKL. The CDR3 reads CASSPRIFGQNYEQYF. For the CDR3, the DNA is TGCGCCAGCAGCCCCAGGATATTCGGACAGAATTACGAGCAGTACTTC.

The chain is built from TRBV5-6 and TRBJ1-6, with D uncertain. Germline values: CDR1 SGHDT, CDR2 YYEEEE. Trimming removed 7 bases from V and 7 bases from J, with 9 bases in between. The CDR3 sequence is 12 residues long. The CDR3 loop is CASVFGNSPLHF. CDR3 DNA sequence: TGTGCCAGCGTTTTTGGGAATTCACCCCTCCACTTT.

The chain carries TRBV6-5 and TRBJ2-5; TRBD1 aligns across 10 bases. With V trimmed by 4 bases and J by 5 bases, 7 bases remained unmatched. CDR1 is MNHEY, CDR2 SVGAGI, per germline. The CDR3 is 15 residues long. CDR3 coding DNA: TGTGCCAGCAGTTTGGGACAGGGGTTAAGGGAGACCCAGTACTTC. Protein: CASSLGQGLRETQYF.

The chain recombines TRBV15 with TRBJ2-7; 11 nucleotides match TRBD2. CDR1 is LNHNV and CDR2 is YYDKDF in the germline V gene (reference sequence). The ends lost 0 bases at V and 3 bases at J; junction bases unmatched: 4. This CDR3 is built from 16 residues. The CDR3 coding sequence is TGTGCCACCAGCAGAGAACAACTAGCGGGGGACTACGAGCAGTACTTC. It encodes CATSREQLAGDYEQYF.

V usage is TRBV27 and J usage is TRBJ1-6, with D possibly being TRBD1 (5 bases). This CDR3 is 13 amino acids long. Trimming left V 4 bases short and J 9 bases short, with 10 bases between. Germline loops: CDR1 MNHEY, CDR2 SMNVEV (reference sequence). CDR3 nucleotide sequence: TGTGCCAGCAGTTGGGGCAATAGTTCACCCCTCCACTTT. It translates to CASSWGNSSPLHF.

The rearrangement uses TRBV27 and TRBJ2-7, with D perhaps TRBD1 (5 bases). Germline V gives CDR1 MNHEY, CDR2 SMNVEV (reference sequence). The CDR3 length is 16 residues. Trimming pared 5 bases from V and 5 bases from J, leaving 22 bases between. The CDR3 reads CASSLLSSTDRDEQYF. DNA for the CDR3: TGTGCCAGCAGTCTCCTCTCGTCGACAGACCGAGACGAGCAGTACTTC.

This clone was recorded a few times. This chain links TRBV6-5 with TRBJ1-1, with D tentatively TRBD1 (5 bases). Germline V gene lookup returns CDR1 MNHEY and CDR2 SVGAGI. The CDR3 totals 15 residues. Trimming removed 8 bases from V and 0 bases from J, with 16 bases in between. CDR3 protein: CASSLTGTMNTEAFF. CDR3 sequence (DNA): TGTGCCAGCTCCCTGACGGGGACCATGAACACTGAAGCTTTCTTT.

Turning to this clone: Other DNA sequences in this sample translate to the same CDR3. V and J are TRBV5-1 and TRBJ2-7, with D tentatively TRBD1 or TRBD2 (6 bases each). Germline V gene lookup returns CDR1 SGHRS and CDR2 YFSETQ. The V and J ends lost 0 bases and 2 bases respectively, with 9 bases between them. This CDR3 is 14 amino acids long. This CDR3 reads CASSLVGGPYEQYF. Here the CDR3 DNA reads TGCGCCAGCAGCTTGGTAGGGGGGCCCTACGAGCAGTACTTC.

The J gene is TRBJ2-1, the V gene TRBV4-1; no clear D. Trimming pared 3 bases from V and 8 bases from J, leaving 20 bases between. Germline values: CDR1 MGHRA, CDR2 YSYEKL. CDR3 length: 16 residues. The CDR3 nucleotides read TGCGCCAGCAGCCAGGCGATGGGTGACGGTGAGGATGAGCAGTTCTTC. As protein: CASSQAMGDGEDEQFF.

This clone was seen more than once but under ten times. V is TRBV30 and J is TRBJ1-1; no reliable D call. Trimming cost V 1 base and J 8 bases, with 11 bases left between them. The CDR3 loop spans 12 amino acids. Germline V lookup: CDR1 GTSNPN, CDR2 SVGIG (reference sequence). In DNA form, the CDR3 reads TGTGCCTGGAGTGGCATAGGACGGGAAGCTTTCTTT. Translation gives CAWSGIGREAFF.

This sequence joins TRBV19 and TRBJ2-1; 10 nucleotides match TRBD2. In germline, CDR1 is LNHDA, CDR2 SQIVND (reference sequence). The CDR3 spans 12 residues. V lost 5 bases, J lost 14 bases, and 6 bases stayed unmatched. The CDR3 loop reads CASSSSGGAEFF. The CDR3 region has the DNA TGTGCCAGTAGTTCCAGCGGGGGGGCGGAGTTCTTC.

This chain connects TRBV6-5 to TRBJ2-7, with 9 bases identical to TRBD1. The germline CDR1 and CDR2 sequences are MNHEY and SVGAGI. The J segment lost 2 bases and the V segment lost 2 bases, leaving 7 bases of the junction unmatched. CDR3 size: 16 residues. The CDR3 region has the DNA TGTGCCAGCAGTTACGCCGGCACAGGGGGCACCTACGAGCAGTACTTC. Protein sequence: CASSYAGTGGTYEQYF.

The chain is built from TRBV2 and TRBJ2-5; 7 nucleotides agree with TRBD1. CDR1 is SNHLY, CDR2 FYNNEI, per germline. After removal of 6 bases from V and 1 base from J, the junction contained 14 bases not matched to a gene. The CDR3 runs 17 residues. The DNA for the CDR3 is TGTGCCAGCAGCCCTGGGTCGGGACAGTATCTCCAAGAGACCCAGTACTTC. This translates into CASSPGSGQYLQETQYF.

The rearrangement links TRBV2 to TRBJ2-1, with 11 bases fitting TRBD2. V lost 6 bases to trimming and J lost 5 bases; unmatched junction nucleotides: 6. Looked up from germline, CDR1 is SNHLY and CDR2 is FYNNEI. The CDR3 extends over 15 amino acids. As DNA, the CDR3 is TGTGCCAGCAGAGTAGCGGGAGGGCCGAACAATGAGCAGTTCTTC. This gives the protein CASRVAGGPNNEQFF.

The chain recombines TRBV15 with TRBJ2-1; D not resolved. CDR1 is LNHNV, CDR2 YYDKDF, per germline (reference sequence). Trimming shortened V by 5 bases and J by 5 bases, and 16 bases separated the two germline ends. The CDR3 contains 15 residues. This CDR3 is CATSPYGESDNEQFF. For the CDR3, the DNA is TGTGCCACCAGCCCGTATGGTGAGAGTGACAATGAGCAGTTCTTC.

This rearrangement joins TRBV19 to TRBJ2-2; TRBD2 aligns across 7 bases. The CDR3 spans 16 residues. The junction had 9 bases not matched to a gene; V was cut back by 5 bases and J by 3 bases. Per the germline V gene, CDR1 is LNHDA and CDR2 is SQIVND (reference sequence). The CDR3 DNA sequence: TGTGCCAGTAGTTCCCAGACTAGCCCGGACACCGGGGAGCTGTTTTTT. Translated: CASSSQTSPDTGELFF.

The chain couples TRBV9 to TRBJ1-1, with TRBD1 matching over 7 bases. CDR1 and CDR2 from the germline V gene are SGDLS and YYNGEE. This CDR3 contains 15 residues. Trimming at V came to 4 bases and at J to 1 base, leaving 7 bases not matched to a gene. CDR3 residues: CASSPGGQTNTEAFF. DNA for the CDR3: TGTGCCAGCAGCCCTGGGGGACAGACGAACACTGAAGCTTTCTTT.

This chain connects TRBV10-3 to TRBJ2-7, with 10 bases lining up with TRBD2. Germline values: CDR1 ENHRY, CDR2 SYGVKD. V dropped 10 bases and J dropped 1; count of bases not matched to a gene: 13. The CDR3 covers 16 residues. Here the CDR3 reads CATTEFTSGKSYEQYF. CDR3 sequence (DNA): TGTGCCACGACCGAATTTACTAGCGGGAAGTCCTACGAGCAGTACTTC.

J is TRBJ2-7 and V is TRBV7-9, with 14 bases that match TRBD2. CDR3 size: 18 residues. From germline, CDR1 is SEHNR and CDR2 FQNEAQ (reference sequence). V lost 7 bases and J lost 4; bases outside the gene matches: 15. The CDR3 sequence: CASTSVGTSGSLAYEQYF. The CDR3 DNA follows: TGTGCCAGCACATCCGTCGGGACTAGCGGGAGTCTCGCTTACGAGCAGTACTTC.

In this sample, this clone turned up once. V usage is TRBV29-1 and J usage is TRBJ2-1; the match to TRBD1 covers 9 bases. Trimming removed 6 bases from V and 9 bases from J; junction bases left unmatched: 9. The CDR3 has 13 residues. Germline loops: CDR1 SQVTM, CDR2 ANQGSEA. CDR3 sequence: CSVPGQGLPEQFF. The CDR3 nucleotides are TGCAGCGTACCGGGACAGGGTCTACCTGAGCAGTTCTTC.

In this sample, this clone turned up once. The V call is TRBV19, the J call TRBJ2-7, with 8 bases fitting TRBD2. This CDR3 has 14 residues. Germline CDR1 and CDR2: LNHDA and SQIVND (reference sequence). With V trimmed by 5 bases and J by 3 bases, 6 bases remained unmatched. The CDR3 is CASSSGLDFYEQYF. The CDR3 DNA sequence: TGTGCCAGTAGTTCGGGACTAGATTTCTACGAGCAGTACTTC.

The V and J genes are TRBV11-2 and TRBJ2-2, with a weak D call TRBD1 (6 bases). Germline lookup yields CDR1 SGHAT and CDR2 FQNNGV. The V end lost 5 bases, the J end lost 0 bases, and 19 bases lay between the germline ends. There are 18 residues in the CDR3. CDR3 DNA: TGTGCCAGCAGCCCGGACAGAGGTAACTCTCCGAACACCGGGGAGCTGTTTTTT. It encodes CASSPDRGNSPNTGELFF. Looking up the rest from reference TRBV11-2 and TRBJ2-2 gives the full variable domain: EAGVAQSPRYKIIEKRQSVAFWCNPISGHATLYWYQQILGQGPKLLIQFQNNGVVDDSQLPKDRFSAERLKGVDSTLKIQPAKLEDSAVYLCASSPDRGNSPNTGELFFGEGSRLTVL.

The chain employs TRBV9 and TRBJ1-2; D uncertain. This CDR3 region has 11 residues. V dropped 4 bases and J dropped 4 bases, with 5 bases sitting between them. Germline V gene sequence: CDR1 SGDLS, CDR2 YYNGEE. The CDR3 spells CASSQLYGYTF. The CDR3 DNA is TGTGCCAGCAGCCAACTCTATGGCTACACCTTC.